These T cell receptor beta chains were read from a single sample in a study of radiotherapy plus CTLA-4 blockade in lung cancer. Produced via immunoSEQ multiplex PCR; TCRdb's table is partial and in-frame only. Here the sample spans about 59,000 clones, roughly 76% being singletons. The sample consisted of peripheral blood, taken from a patient treated with radiotherapy plus ipilimumab. Receptor source: a human donor with non-small cell lung cancer whose response to radiotherapy plus ipilimumab could not be evaluated. Each CDR3 is given without its conserved first and last residue.

TRBV7-8 ASSPDRGSYEQY
TRBV4-1 ASSQGRGGAQDQH
TRBV29-1 SVRRGSTDTQY
TRBV5-4 ASSFDRHGYT
TRBV4-1 ASSQGAVKGTQY
TRBV27 ASSLTGASTDTQY
TRBV6-5 ASSSLQGSGANVLT
TRBV5-4 ASSLDRGSYEQY
TRBV2 ASGEWTNEKLF
TRBV2 ASSEQLISGNTIY
TRBV27 ASRRGGAYNEQF
TRBV19 ASSIGQGGTEAF
TRBV11-2 ASSFQGNSPLH
TRBV5-1 ASSTGQGESQETQY
TRBV6-6 ASRPGQGWTEAF
TRBV28 ASSPNRDRGF
TRBV12-5 ASGLFYEQY
TRBV10-3 ASRQGMTSGNTIY
TRBV7-2 ASSPVTGGQGYT
TRBV21-1 ASSKATDRQPQH
TRBV4-2 ASSQRSPSGGMDEQY
TRBV4-2 ASSQGPGTVNSGANVLT
TRBV27 ASSPRRAHGYT
TRBV6-4 ASSDSWGAVTF
TRBV5-8 ASSLGLGNQPQH
TRBV4-1 ASSQVREASDEQF
TRBV9 ACRQGVDEQY
TRBV11-2 ASSLETGGWNEQF
TRBV5-1 ASSLVGRGSDTQY
TRBV4-3 ASSQVAPPNPYGYT
TRBV29-1 SVLVDTGRGYT
TRBV5-1 ASSLAGVYEQY